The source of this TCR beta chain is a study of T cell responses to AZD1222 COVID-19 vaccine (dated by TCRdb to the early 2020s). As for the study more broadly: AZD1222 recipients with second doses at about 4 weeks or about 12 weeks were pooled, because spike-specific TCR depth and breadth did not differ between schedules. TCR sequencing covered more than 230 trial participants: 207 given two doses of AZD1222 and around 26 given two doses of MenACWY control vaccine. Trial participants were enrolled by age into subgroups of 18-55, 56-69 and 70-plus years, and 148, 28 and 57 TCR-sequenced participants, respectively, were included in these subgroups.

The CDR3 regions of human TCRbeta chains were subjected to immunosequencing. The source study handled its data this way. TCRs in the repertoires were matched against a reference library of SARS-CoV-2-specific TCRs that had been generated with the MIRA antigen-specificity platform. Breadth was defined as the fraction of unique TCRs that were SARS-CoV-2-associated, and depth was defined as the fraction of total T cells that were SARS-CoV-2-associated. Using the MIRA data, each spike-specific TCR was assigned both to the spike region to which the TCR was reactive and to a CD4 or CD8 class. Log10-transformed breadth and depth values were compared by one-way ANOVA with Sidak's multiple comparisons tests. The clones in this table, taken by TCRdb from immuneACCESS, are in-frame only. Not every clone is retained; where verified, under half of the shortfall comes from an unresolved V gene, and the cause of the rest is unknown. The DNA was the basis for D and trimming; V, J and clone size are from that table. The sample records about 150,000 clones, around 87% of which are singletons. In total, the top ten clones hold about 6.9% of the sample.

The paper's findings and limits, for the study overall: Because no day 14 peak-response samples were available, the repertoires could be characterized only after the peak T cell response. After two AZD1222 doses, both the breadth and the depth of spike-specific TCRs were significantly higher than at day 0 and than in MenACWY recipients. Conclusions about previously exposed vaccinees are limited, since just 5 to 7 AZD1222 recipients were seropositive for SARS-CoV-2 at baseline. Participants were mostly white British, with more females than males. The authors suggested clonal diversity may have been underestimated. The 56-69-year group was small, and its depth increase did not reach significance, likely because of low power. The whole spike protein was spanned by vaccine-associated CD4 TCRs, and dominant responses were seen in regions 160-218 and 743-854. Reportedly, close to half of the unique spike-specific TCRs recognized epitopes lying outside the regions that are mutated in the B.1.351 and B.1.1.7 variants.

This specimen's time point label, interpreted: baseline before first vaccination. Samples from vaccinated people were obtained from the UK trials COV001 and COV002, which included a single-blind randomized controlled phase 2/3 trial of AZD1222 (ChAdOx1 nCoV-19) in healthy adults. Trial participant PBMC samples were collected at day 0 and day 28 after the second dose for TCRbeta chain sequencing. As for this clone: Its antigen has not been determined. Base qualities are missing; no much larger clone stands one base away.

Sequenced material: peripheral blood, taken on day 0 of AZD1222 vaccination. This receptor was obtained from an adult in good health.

The sequenced DNA: TGCAGCGTTGGGCAGGCCTACGAGCAGTACTTC. Its translation is CSVGQAYEQYF. Recombination linked TRBV29-1 to TRBJ2-7, with the D gene call left open. CDR1 and CDR2 were assigned from the germline V gene as SQVTM and ANQGSEA. Reading from cysteine to phenylalanine, the CDR3 counts 11 amino acids. Only CDR3 DNA remains: 33 bases, in frame from the first base. V drops 4 bases and J drops 2 bases, leaving 6 bases in between.